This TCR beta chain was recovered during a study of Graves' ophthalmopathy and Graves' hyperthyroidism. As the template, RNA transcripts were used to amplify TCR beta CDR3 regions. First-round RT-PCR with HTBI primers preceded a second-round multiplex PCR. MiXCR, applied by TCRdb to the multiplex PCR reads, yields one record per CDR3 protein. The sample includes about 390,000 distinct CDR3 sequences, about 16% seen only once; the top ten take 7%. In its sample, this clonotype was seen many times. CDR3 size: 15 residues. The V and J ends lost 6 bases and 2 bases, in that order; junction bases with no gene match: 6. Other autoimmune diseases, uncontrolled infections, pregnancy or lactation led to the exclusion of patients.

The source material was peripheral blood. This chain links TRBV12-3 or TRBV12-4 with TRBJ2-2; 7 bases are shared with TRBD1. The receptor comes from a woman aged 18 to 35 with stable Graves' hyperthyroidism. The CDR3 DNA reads TGTGCCAGCAGGAGGCAGGGGGTAAACACCGGGGAGCTGTTTTTT. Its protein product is CASRRQGVNTGELFF.